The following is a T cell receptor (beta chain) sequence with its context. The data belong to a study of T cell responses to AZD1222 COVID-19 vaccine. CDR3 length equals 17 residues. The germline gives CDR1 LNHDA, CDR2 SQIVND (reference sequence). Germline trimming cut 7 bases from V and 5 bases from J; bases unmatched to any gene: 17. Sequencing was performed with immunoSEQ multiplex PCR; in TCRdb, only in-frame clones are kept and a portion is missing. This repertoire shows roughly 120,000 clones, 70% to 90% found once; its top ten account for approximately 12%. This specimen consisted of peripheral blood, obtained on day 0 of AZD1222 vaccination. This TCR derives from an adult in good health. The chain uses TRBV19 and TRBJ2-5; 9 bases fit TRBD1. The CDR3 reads CASTPKGGQGSWETQYF. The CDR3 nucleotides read TGTGCCAGTACCCCTAAGGGAGGACAGGGGAGTTGGGAGACCCAGTACTTC. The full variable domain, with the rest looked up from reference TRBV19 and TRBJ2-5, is DGGITQSPKYLFRKEGQNVTLSCEQNLNHDAMYWYRQDPGQGLRLIYYSQIVNDFQKGDIAEGYSVSREKKESFPLTVTSAQKNPTAFYLCASTPKGGQGSWETQYFGPGTRLLVL.